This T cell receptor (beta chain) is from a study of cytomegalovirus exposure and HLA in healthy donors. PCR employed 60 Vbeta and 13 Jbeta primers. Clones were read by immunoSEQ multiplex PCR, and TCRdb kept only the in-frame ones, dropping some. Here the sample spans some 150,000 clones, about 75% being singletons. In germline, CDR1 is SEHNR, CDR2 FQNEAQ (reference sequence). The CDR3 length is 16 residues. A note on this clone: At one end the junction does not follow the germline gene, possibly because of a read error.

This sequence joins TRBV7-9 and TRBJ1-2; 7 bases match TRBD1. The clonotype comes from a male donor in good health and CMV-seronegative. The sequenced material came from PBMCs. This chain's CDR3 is CSSSLELDRIPAGYTF. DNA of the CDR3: TGTTCCAGCAGCTTAGAGCTGGACAGGATACCGGCCGGCTACACCTTC.